The subject of this entry is one TCR beta chain. These data come from a study of T cell changes during pregnancy in multiple sclerosis. Profiling relied on immunoSEQ multiplex PCR, and the TCRdb table lists in-frame clones only, not all of them. Of approximately 50,000 clones listed, roughly 91% are singletons. CDR3 length equals 15 residues. Trimming at V came to 2 bases and at J to 5 bases, leaving 9 bases not matched to a gene. CDR1 SEHNR and CDR2 FQNEAQ come from the germline V gene (reference sequence). The source of this sequence is a female donor with multiple sclerosis, enrolled in a pregnancy study. The sequenced sample was peripheral blood, obtained in the second trimester of pregnancy. The chain is built from TRBV7-9 and TRBJ2-7; TRBD1 matches at 7 bases. The CDR3 spells CASSLYRGGFDEQYF. The DNA of the CDR3 is TGTGCCAGCAGCTTATATCGAGGGGGCTTCGACGAGCAGTACTTC.